Described below is a single TCR beta chain sequence and its context. Per the authors' pipeline: Using reference gene primer amplification, nucleated cell counts were estimated. Some clones are missing from TCRdb's copy, which holds only in-frame ones; the method was immunoSEQ multiplex PCR. V, J and clone size are those of that table, while D and trimming were read from the DNA. In the table there are 120,000 or so clones, about 88% of which are singletons. The data are from a study of blood T cell repertoires in COVID-19. Looking at the study overall: Both acute and convalescent COVID-19 samples were obtained from the United States, Italy and Spain. T cells, B-cell-depleted T cells, or PBMCs supplied cDNA or gDNA.

The sequencing sample was made of peripheral blood. This TCR was recovered from a woman older than 75 with acute or convalescent COVID-19.

The CDR3 coding sequence is TGTGCCAGTAGTATCCTAGCGGGAGTGCGGGAAATCGGCACCGGGGAGCTGTTTTTT. Translated, it gives CASSILAGVREIGTGELFF. J is TRBJ2-2 and V is TRBV19; TRBD2 matches at 10 bases. Per germline, CDR1 LNHDA and CDR2 SQIVND (reference sequence). Trimming took 3 bases from V and 4 from J; bases not matched to a gene: 14. The CDR3 is made up of 19 amino acids.